This T cell receptor (beta chain) appears in the sequencing data of a study of neurological immune-mediated disorders. This clonotype came up many times. Via MiXCR, TCRdb re-called the 5' RACE reads, giving one row per CDR3 protein. The sample contains tens of thousands of distinct CDR3 sequences, about a tenth of which appear only once. Germline V gene sequence: CDR1 SGHVS, CDR2 FQNEAQ. The CDR3 spans 18 residues. V lost 4 bases to trimming and J lost 3 bases; unmatched junction nucleotides: 14. The time point is: longitudinal time-point 1 (baseline). This sequence joins TRBV7-8 and TRBJ2-3; 9 nucleotides line up with TRBD1. The TCR was taken from a man aged 30 to 39 in good health. Source material: PBMCs. CDR3 sequence (DNA): TGTGCCAGCAGCTCTGCGTACCCGGGACAGGGAGGGACAGATACGCAGTATTTT. Encoded protein: CASSSAYPGQGGTDTQYF.